This TCR beta chain comes out of a study of blood T cell repertoires in COVID-19. As for the study in general: Specimens from acute and convalescent COVID-19 originated in the United States, Italy and Spain. Sources were T cells, B-cell-depleted T cells, or PBMCs; the material itself was cDNA or gDNA.

Authors' processing steps: Estimated nucleated cell counts came from reference gene primer amplification. Clones were read by immunoSEQ multiplex PCR, and TCRdb kept only the in-frame ones, dropping some. The V and J calls and clone size are taken from that table; D and trimming were inferred from the DNA. This table holds about 90,000 clones, around three quarters found once. The sequencing sample was made of peripheral blood. This TCR derives from a man between 65 and 85 years old with acute or convalescent COVID-19.

Written as DNA, the CDR3 is TGTGCCAGTAGTATGATCCGGGACAGTAAGGGATTTGGCTACACCTTC. Its protein product is CASSMIRDSKGFGYTF. The genes are TRBV19 and TRBJ1-2; 7 bases match TRBD1. The germline V gene encodes CDR1 LNHDA and CDR2 SQIVND (reference sequence). This CDR3 is 16 amino acids long. V lost 3 bases, J lost 7 bases, and 14 bases stayed unmatched.